The rows below give T cell receptor beta chains drawn from one sample of a study of blood T cell repertoires in COVID-19. Profiling relied on immunoSEQ multiplex PCR, and the TCRdb table lists in-frame clones only, not all of them. This table has under 150,000 clones, about four fifths appearing once. Sequencing was carried out using peripheral blood. Receptors were obtained from a man between 35 and 55 years old with active or convalescent COVID-19. Both conserved end residues are part of each CDR3. A D gene is named only where the DNA matches it firmly. Size is stated for part of the rows, as once, few or many counts, or as a class when the clone is expanded.

V: TRBV5-3
J: TRBJ1-1
size: .
length: 15
D: .
DNA: TGTGCCAGAAGCTCCACTCGACACATGGGCACTGAAGCTTTCTTT
CDR3: CARSSTRHMGTEAFF

V: TRBV12-3/TRBV12-4
J: TRBJ2-1
size: once
length: 13
D: .
DNA: TGTGCCAGCAGTACTATTTCCTACAATGAGCAGTTCTTC
CDR3: CASSTISYNEQFF

V: TRBV5-1
J: TRBJ2-1
size: .
length: 13
D: TRBD1
DNA: TGCGCCACCGGGACAGGGGTCTACAATGAGCAGTTCTTC
CDR3: CATGTGVYNEQFF

V: TRBV4-3
J: TRBJ2-1
size: .
length: 17
D: .
DNA: TGCGCCAGCAGCCAAGAAAGGTCTGGGGGGTTCGTATATGAGCAGTTCTTC
CDR3: CASSQERSGGFVYEQFF

V: TRBV11-3
J: TRBJ2-3
size: medium-sized
length: 12
D: .
DNA: TGTGCCAGCAGCTTAGACTCCGATACGCAGTATTTT
CDR3: CASSLDSDTQYF

V: TRBV4-2
J: TRBJ1-1
size: .
length: 17
D: TRBD1
DNA: TGTGCCAGCAGCCAAGAAAGACAGGGGGCTCGGGGCACTGAAGCTTTCTTT
CDR3: CASSQERQGARGTEAFF

V: TRBV10-3
J: TRBJ1-6
size: few
length: 12
D: .
DNA: TGTGCCATCAGTGGGGCCAATTCACCCCTCCACTTT
CDR3: CAISGANSPLHF

V: TRBV3-1/TRBV3-2
J: TRBJ2-7
size: .
length: 15
D: .
DNA: TGTGCCAGCAGCCAAGATGGCGGGGGCCTCTACGAGCAGTACTTC
CDR3: CASSQDGGGLYEQYF

V: TRBV7-2
J: TRBJ2-5
size: .
length: 13
D: .
DNA: TGTGCCAGCAGCTTAGCCGCCGAGGAGACCCAGTACTTC
CDR3: CASSLAAEETQYF

V: TRBV11-1
J: TRBJ2-2
size: .
length: 15
D: TRBD2
DNA: TGTGCCAGCAGCCGCGGGGGGCCGGGCACCGGGGAGCTGTTTTTT
CDR3: CASSRGGPGTGELFF

V: TRBV10-2
J: TRBJ1-2
size: .
length: 14
D: TRBD1
DNA: TGCGCCAGCAGTGAGCAGGGGGCGAGCTATGGCTACACCTTC
CDR3: CASSEQGASYGYTF

V: TRBV28
J: TRBJ1-6
size: .
length: 12
D: TRBD1
DNA: TGTGCCAGCAGTTTAAGACAGGGAATCGGCCACTTT
CDR3: CASSLRQGIGHF

V: TRBV4-3
J: TRBJ1-3
size: few
length: 16
D: TRBD1
DNA: TGCGCCAGCAGCCAAGACAGGGGGCATACTGGAAACACCATATATTTT
CDR3: CASSQDRGHTGNTIYF

V: TRBV13
J: TRBJ2-1
size: .
length: 19
D: TRBD2
DNA: TGTGCCAGCAGTCCCCTGGGACTAGCGGGGGACCCCTCCTACAATGAGCAGTTCTTC
CDR3: CASSPLGLAGDPSYNEQFF

V: TRBV4-1
J: TRBJ1-2
size: .
length: 15
D: TRBD1
DNA: TGCGCCAGCAGCCAAGAACAGGGGGTTAACTATGGCTACACCTTC
CDR3: CASSQEQGVNYGYTF

V: TRBV5-5
J: TRBJ1-1
size: .
length: 14
D: .
DNA: TGTGCCAGCACCCGACAGTTCGATGAGGCTGAAGCTTTCTTT
CDR3: CASTRQFDEAEAFF

V: TRBV4-2
J: TRBJ2-2
size: .
length: 16
D: .
DNA: TGTGCCAGCAGCCCCAACCCGGGAACTAACACCGGGGAGCTGTTTTTT
CDR3: CASSPNPGTNTGELFF

V: TRBV18
J: TRBJ1-5
size: .
length: 13
D: TRBD1
DNA: TGTGCCAGCTCAGGACAGGGAAATCAGCCCCAGCATTTT
CDR3: CASSGQGNQPQHF

V: TRBV7-9
J: TRBJ1-6
size: .
length: 17
D: TRBD1
DNA: TGTGCCAGCAGCCAAAAAACCGGGACAGGGGATAATTCACCCCTCCACTTT
CDR3: CASSQKTGTGDNSPLHF

V: TRBV25-1
J: TRBJ2-5
size: .
length: 15
D: TRBD2
DNA: TGTGCCAGCAGCTATAGCGGGGCCGCTGGGGAGACCCAGTACTTC
CDR3: CASSYSGAAGETQYF

V: TRBV28
J: TRBJ2-7
size: .
length: 15
D: TRBD1
DNA: TGTGCCAGCCTGTCCCAGACAGGGGGCCACCACGAGCAGTACTTC
CDR3: CASLSQTGGHHEQYF

V: TRBV5-1
J: TRBJ2-5
size: once
length: 14
D: TRBD1
DNA: TGCGCCAGCACTACCACAGGGGGCGGAGAGACCCAGTACTTC
CDR3: CASTTTGGGETQYF

V: TRBV6-1
J: TRBJ1-2
size: .
length: 17
D: TRBD1
DNA: TGTGCCAGCAGTGAAGCGCTACCGGACAGGGGACACTATGGCTACACCTTC
CDR3: CASSEALPDRGHYGYTF

V: TRBV27
J: TRBJ2-3
size: once
length: 18
D: TRBD2
DNA: TGTGCCAGCAGTTTCAGGTCTAGCGGGGGGTCTAGCACAGATACGCAGTATTTT
CDR3: CASSFRSSGGSSTDTQYF

V: TRBV6-5
J: TRBJ2-7
size: few
length: 14
D: TRBD1
DNA: TGTGCCAGCAGTACCGTTACAGGGGTCTACGAGCAGTACTTC
CDR3: CASSTVTGVYEQYF

V: TRBV2
J: TRBJ2-1
size: .
length: 14
D: TRBD2
DNA: TGTGCCAGCAGGCCTGCTGGGACTAGGGGCGAGCAGTTCTTC
CDR3: CASRPAGTRGEQFF

V: TRBV9
J: TRBJ2-1
size: few
length: 17
D: TRBD1
DNA: TGTGCCAGCAGCTCAACACCCGACAGGGGGCGCCGGAATGAGCAGTTCTTC
CDR3: CASSSTPDRGRRNEQFF

V: TRBV6-4
J: TRBJ2-2
size: .
length: 15
D: .
DNA: TGTGCCAGCAGTGAGGGGCCTAACTACACCGGGGAGCTGTTTTTT
CDR3: CASSEGPNYTGELFF

V: TRBV6-4
J: TRBJ1-3
size: .
length: 16
D: .
DNA: TGTGCCAGCAGTGACGTTCCGAGGGAATGTGGAAACACCATATATTTT
CDR3: CASSDVPRECGNTIYF

V: TRBV5-6
J: TRBJ2-4
size: .
length: 12
D: .
DNA: TGTGCCAGCAGCCTATCCGGGGGTGTTCAGTACTTC
CDR3: CASSLSGGVQYF

V: TRBV7-9
J: TRBJ1-2
size: .
length: 13
D: TRBD1
DNA: TGTGCCGGCGATAAGGACAGGGTGGATGGCTACACCTTC
CDR3: CAGDKDRVDGYTF

V: TRBV6-6
J: TRBJ2-1
size: .
length: 13
D: TRBD1
DNA: TGTGCCAGCAGAACAGGGGGTGGGAATGAGCAGTTCTTC
CDR3: CASRTGGGNEQFF

V: TRBV19
J: TRBJ1-2
size: .
length: 12
D: .
DNA: TGTGCCAGTACCCCCCCTGGGCATGGCTACACCTTC
CDR3: CASTPPGHGYTF

V: TRBV15
J: TRBJ1-4
size: .
length: 13
D: .
DNA: TGTGCCACCAGCACCCGACAGGCCTCGAATTCGTTTTTT
CDR3: CATSTRQASNSFF

V: TRBV5-4
J: TRBJ2-2
size: .
length: 15
D: .
DNA: TGTGCCAGCAGCTCGCGCGGGGCCATCACCGGGGAGCTGTTTTTT
CDR3: CASSSRGAITGELFF

V: TRBV2
J: TRBJ1-3
size: .
length: 14
D: .
DNA: TGTGCCAGCAGTGAACCAGGGACTGGAAACACCATATATTTT
CDR3: CASSEPGTGNTIYF

V: TRBV5-5
J: TRBJ2-7
size: once
length: 15
D: TRBD1
DNA: TGTGCCAGCATCCCGGGGACAGTGGCCCTCTACGAGCAGTACTTC
CDR3: CASIPGTVALYEQYF

V: TRBV6-5
J: TRBJ1-3
size: few
length: 15
D: .
DNA: TGTGCCAGCAGCACGAAAGGGGTGCCCGGAAACACCATATATTTT
CDR3: CASSTKGVPGNTIYF

V: TRBV12-5
J: TRBJ2-2
size: .
length: 14
D: TRBD1
DNA: TGTGCTAGTGGTCCGGGGACAGGGAGGGGGGAGCTGTTTTTT
CDR3: CASGPGTGRGELFF

V: TRBV2
J: TRBJ1-2
size: .
length: 14
D: .
DNA: TGTGCCAGCAGTGCCGGGGGACTAAACTATGGCTACACCTTC
CDR3: CASSAGGLNYGYTF

V: TRBV7-2
J: TRBJ1-2
size: .
length: 16
D: .
DNA: TGTGCCAGCAGCCCCGCCCTGATGGGGGCCTTGTATGGCTACACCTTC
CDR3: CASSPALMGALYGYTF

V: TRBV18
J: TRBJ1-1
size: .
length: 16
D: .
DNA: TGTGCCAGCTCACGTCTAGGCCCCGGCCTGAACACTGAAGCTTTCTTT
CDR3: CASSRLGPGLNTEAFF

V: TRBV30
J: TRBJ1-5
size: .
length: 13
D: .
DNA: TGTGCCTGGAGACGGCAGACTAATCAGCCCCAGCATTTT
CDR3: CAWRRQTNQPQHF

V: TRBV6-5
J: TRBJ1-6
size: .
length: 16
D: .
DNA: TGTGCCAGCAGTTACTCGAACGGGATATCGGGTTCACCCCTCCACTTT
CDR3: CASSYSNGISGSPLHF

V: TRBV6-5
J: TRBJ2-2
size: .
length: 15
D: .
DNA: TGTGCCAGCAGACCTAGACAGGTCGGGAAATGGGAGCTGTTTTTT
CDR3: CASRPRQVGKWELFF

V: TRBV10-2
J: TRBJ1-3
size: many
length: 17
D: .
DNA: TGCGCCAGCAGTGATGTAACCCGGGGGTCGTCTGGAAACACCATATATTTT
CDR3: CASSDVTRGSSGNTIYF

V: TRBV12-3/TRBV12-4
J: TRBJ2-5
size: .
length: 11
D: .
DNA: TGTGCCAGCAGCAGACAGGAGACCCAGTACTTC
CDR3: CASSRQETQYF